This T cell receptor beta chain was sequenced during a study of blood T cell repertoires in COVID-19. Study-level information: Both acute and convalescent COVID-19 samples were obtained from the United States, Italy and Spain.

The CDR3 sequence is 15 residues long. Trimming cost V 8 bases and J 9 bases; bases outside gene matches: 12. Germline CDR1 and CDR2: MDHEN and SYDVKM. Clones were read by immunoSEQ multiplex PCR, and TCRdb kept only the in-frame ones, dropping some. The sample has 160,000 or so clones, 81% seen once. Donors were grouped by their self-reported clinical history. J is TRBJ2-1 and V is TRBV28; TRBD2 agrees at 11 bases. The specimen sequenced was PBMCs or T cells enriched from blood (not recorded which). This receptor was identified in a woman aged 35 to 49 with acute COVID-19. The CDR3 sequence: CASEIGTSGLGEQFF. In DNA, the CDR3 is TGTGCCAGCGAGATTGGGACTAGCGGCTTAGGTGAGCAGTTCTTC.